A single sample gave rise to the 17 T cell receptor beta chains below, sequenced in a study of blood T cell repertoires in COVID-19. Assay: immunoSEQ multiplex PCR; the TCRdb copy retains only in-frame clones and omits some. Of tens of thousands of clones listed, around 86% are singletons. The sequenced material came from peripheral blood. The origin of the receptors is a human donor in a cohort sampled during active COVID-19.

The chain has TRBV4-2 and TRBJ2-3; 11 bases fit TRBD2. The germline gives CDR1 LGHNA, CDR2 YNFKEQ. The CDR3 loop spans 17 amino acids. V shed 3 bases, J shed 4 bases, and the junction held 9 bases outside the gene matches. DNA for the CDR3: TGTGCCAGCAGCCAGGAGCCCACTAGCGGGGGATCAGATACGCAGTATTTT. It yields the protein CASSQEPTSGGSDTQYF.

The chain is built from TRBV6-5 and TRBJ2-7; 9 positions agree with TRBD1. This CDR3 has 15 residues. CDR1 MNHEY and CDR2 SVGAGI come from the germline V gene. V shed 4 bases, J shed 1 base, and the junction held 5 bases outside the gene matches. In DNA form, the CDR3 reads TGTGCCAGCAGTTTAGGGGACAGGGTGTCCTACGAGCAGTACTTC. Protein sequence: CASSLGDRVSYEQYF.

The CDR3 is CASSQRTSGGFETQYF. The CDR3 DNA follows: TGTGCCAGCAGCCAACGGACTAGCGGGGGGTTTGAGACCCAGTACTTC. The chain recombines TRBV7-6 with TRBJ2-5; 14 nucleotides agree with TRBD2. V dropped 5 bases and J dropped 5; count of bases not matched to a gene: 7. The CDR3 consists of 16 residues. From germline, CDR1 is SGHVS and CDR2 FNYEAQ.

The chain employs TRBV6-2 or TRBV6-3 and TRBJ1-2; D perhaps matches TRBD1 (6 bases). The CDR3 spans 16 residues. V lost 2 bases, J lost 7 bases, and 20 bases lay in between. From germline, CDR1 is MNHEY and CDR2 SVGEGT. CDR3: CASSYPSRDKDVGYTF. The CDR3 DNA reads as TGTGCCAGCAGTTACCCGTCCCGGGACAAGGATGTTGGCTACACCTTC.

This chain connects TRBV7-2 to TRBJ2-7, with no clear D. Germline V lookup: CDR1 SGHTA, CDR2 FQGNSA. V was trimmed by 5 bases and J by 3 bases, leaving 14 bases between them. This CDR3 is built from 14 residues. The CDR3 here is CASSAAVGDYEQYF. The CDR3 DNA follows: TGTGCCAGCAGCGCGGCGGTAGGAGACTACGAGCAGTACTTC.

The CDR3 DNA follows: TGTGCCAGCAGCTTTCGGGGTAGCACAGATACGCAGTATTTT. Residues: CASSFRGSTDTQYF. This sequence joins TRBV13 and TRBJ2-3; D is possibly TRBD2 (5 bases). The germline CDR1 and CDR2 sequences are PRHDT and FYEKMQ (reference sequence). Trimming removed 3 bases from V and 0 bases from J, with 7 bases in between. There are 14 residues in the CDR3.

This rearrangement joins TRBV6-5 to TRBJ2-1; D unresolved. The V and J ends lost 6 bases and 7 bases respectively, with 16 bases between them. Germline values: CDR1 MNHEY, CDR2 SVGAGI. This CDR3 is built from 14 residues. This CDR3 is CASRTTEIRNEQFF. The CDR3 DNA is TGTGCCAGCAGAACCACAGAAATTAGGAATGAGCAGTTCTTC.

This chain links TRBV7-6 with TRBJ1-6; D is ambiguous. The CDR3 is made up of 13 amino acids. V gave up 5 bases and J gave up 8 bases, with 10 bases separating them. Germline V gives CDR1 SGHVS, CDR2 FNYEAQ. The chain's CDR3 is CASSPQSYSPLHF. Written as DNA, the CDR3 is TGTGCCAGCAGCCCCCAGTCTTATTCACCCCTCCACTTT.

The V gene is TRBV27, the J gene TRBJ2-6; D is possibly TRBD2 (5 bases). The CDR3 length is 14 residues. The V end lost 7 bases, the J end lost 2 bases, and 9 bases lay between the germline ends. The germline V gene encodes CDR1 MNHEY and CDR2 SMNVEV (reference sequence). The CDR3 DNA reads as TGTGCCAGCACTGGGAGAACTGGGGCCAACGTCCTGACTTTC. Protein product: CASTGRTGANVLTF.

The chain has TRBV5-4 and TRBJ1-1, with 7 bases matching TRBD1. The CDR3 spans 15 residues. Germline V gene data show CDR1 as SGHNT and CDR2 as YYREEE (reference sequence). V shed 0 bases and J 8 bases; nucleotides not matched to a gene: 10. CDR3 nucleotides: TGTGCCAGCAGCTTGGTGAGGCAGGGGGGCAAGGAAGCTTTCTTT. This encodes CASSLVRQGGKEAFF. Complete variable domain (other parts from reference TRBV5-4 and TRBJ1-1): ETGVTQSPTHLIKTRGQQVTLRCSSQSGHNTVSWYQQALGQGPQFIFQYYREEENGRGNFPPRFSGLQFPNYSSELNVNALELDDSALYLCASSLVRQGGKEAFFGQGTRLTVV.

This chain uses TRBV19 with TRBJ2-2; the D gene is possibly TRBD2 (6 bases). Trimming removed 3 bases from V and 8 bases from J, with 10 bases in between. The CDR3 contains 13 residues. Germline CDR1 reads LNHDA; CDR2 reads SQIVND (reference sequence). For the CDR3, the DNA is TGTGCCAGTAGTATTCCAGGAGGGGGGGAGCTGTTTTTT. As protein: CASSIPGGGELFF.

The genes are TRBV25-1 and TRBJ1-2; 7 bases align to TRBD1. The CDR3 has 13 amino acids. CDR1 is MGHDK and CDR2 is SYGVNS in the germline V gene. The V segment lost 7 bases and the J segment 2 bases; nucleotides outside the gene matches: 4. The CDR3: CASTPTGNYGYTF. CDR3 nucleotides: TGTGCCAGCACCCCGACAGGGAACTATGGCTACACCTTC.

On this clone itself: Mismatch with germline at one junction end may stem from a read error. The rearrangement uses TRBV7-2 and TRBJ1-2, with D possibly matching TRBD1 (5 bases). The CDR3 is made up of 15 amino acids. Germline lookup yields CDR1 SGHTA and CDR2 FQGNSA. This chain's CDR3 is CASTLGLSGLRGYTF. The CDR3 DNA is TGTGCCAGCACCTTAGGTCTCTCAGGGCTCAGGGGCTACACCTTC. The full variable domain, in which reference TRBV7-2 and TRBJ1-2 provide the parts outside the CDR3, is GAGVSQSPSNKVTEKGKDVELRCDPISGHTALYWYRQSLGQGLEFLIYFQGNSAPDKSGLPSDRFSAERTGGSVSTLTIQRTQQEDSAVYLCASTLGLSGLRGYTFGSGTRLTVV.

This chain joins TRBV28 and TRBJ1-6, with 7 bases aligning to TRBD1. The germline V gene encodes CDR1 MDHEN and CDR2 SYDVKM. The J segment lost 9 bases and the V segment lost 10 bases, leaving 12 bases of the junction unmatched. CDR3 size: 14 residues. The CDR3 nucleotides read TGTGCCACCCAGGGGGGTGCAGGGAGTTCACCCCTCCACTTT. This encodes CATQGGAGSSPLHF.

The chain carries TRBV19 and TRBJ2-7; 9 nucleotides align to TRBD1. The CDR3 consists of 15 residues. The trim removed 4 bases at V and 4 bases at J, leaving 8 bases unmatched. CDR1 LNHDA and CDR2 SQIVND come from the germline V gene (reference sequence). This CDR3 reads CASSTGQGGSYEQYF. Written as DNA, the CDR3 is TGTGCCAGTAGTACGGGACAGGGCGGGTCATACGAGCAGTACTTC.

This clone turned up a few times. V and J are TRBV7-2 and TRBJ2-7; 9 bases map to TRBD1. With 4 bases clipped from V and 6 bases from J, the junction kept 4 bases outside the gene matches. The CDR3 has 13 residues. Germline-derived CDR1 and CDR2 are SGHTA and FQGNSA. The CDR3 DNA sequence: TGTGCCAGCAGCTCAGGGACAGGGACCGAGCAGTACTTC. Residues: CASSSGTGTEQYF.

This chain uses TRBV12-3 or TRBV12-4 with TRBJ2-7; weak D call: TRBD2 (6 bases). CDR3 size: 12 residues. Trimming cost V 3 bases and J 5 bases, with 8 bases left between them. CDR3 residues: CASSLGGDEQYF. For the CDR3, the DNA is TGTGCCAGCAGTTTGGGGGGTGACGAGCAGTACTTC.